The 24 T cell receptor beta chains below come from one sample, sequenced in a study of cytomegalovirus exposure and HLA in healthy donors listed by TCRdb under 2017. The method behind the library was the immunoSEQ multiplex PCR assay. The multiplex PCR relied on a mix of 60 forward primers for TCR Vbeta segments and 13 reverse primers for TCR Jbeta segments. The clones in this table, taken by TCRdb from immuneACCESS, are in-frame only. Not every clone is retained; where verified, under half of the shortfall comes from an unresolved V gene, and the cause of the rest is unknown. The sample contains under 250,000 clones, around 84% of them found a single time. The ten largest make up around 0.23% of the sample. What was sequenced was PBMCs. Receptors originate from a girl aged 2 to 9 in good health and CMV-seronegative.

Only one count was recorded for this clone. The CDR3 is CASSEQVLPNSPLHF. CDR3 nucleotides: TGTGCCAGCAGTGAACAGGTTCTCCCTAATTCACCCCTCCACTTT. The chain has TRBV2 and TRBJ1-6; D is uncertain. Deletions cut 2 bases from V and 6 bases from J, with 11 bases between. CDR3 length equals 15 residues. Germline assignment: CDR1 SNHLY and CDR2 FYNNEI. The full variable domain, completed using reference TRBV2 and TRBJ1-6, is EPEVTQTPSHQVTQMGQEVILRCVPISNHLYFYWYRQILGQKVEFLVSFYNNEISEKSEIFDDQFSVERPDGSNFTLKIRSTKLEDSAMYFCASSEQVLPNSPLHFGNGTRLTVT.

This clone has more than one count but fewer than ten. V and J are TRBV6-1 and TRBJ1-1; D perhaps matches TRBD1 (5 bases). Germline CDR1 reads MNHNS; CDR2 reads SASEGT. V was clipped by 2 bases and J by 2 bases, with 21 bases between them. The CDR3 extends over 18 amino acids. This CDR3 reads CASSELAGRRGPNTEAFF. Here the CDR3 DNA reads TGTGCCAGCAGTGAATTGGCAGGTCGAAGGGGCCCAAACACTGAAGCTTTCTTT.

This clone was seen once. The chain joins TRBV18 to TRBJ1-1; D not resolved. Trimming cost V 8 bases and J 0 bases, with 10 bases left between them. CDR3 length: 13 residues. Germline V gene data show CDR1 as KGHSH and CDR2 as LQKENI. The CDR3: CASQVVMNTEAFF. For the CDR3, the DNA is TGTGCCAGCCAGGTCGTAATGAACACTGAAGCTTTCTTT.

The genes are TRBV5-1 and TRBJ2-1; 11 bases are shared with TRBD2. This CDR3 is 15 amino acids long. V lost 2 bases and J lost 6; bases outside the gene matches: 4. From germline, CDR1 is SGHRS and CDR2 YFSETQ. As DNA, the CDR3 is TGCGCCAGCAGCTTCGCTAGCGGGAGGACCAATGAGCAGTTCTTC. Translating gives CASSFASGRTNEQFF. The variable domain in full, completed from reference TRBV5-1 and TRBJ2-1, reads KAGVTQTPRYLIKTRGQQVTLSCSPISGHRSVSWYQQTPGQGLQFLFEYFSETQRNKGNFPGRFSGRQFSNSRSEMNVSTLELGDSALYLCASSFASGRTNEQFFGPGTRLTVL.

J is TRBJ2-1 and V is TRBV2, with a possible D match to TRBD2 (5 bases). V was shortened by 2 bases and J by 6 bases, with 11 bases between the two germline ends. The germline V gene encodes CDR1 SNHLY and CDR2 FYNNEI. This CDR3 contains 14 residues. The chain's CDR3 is CASSETRGLNEQFF. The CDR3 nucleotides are TGTGCCAGCAGTGAAACACGAGGACTCAATGAGCAGTTCTTC.

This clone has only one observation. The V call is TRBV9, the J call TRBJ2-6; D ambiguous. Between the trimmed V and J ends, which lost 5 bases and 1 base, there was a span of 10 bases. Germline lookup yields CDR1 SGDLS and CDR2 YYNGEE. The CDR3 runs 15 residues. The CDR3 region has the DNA TGTGCCAGCAGGACGACATTATCTGGGGCCAACGTCCTGACTTTC. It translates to CASRTTLSGANVLTF.

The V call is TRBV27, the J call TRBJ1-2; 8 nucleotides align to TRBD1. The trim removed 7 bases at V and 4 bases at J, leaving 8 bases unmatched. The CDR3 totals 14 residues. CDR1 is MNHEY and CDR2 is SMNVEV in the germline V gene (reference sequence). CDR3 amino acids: CASKGTGILYGYTF. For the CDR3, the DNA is TGTGCCAGCAAAGGGACAGGAATTCTCTATGGCTACACCTTC.

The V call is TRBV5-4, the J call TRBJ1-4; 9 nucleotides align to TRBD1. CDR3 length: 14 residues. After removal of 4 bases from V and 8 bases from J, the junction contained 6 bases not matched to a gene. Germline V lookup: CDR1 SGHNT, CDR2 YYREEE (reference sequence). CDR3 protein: CASSRQGEREKLFF. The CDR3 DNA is TGTGCCAGCAGCCGACAGGGGGAAAGAGAAAAACTGTTTTTT.

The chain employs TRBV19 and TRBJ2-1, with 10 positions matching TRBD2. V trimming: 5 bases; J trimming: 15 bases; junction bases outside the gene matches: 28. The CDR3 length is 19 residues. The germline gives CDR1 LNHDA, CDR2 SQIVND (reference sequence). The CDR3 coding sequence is TGTGCCAGTAGTTTCTCCTCCGTGTTGGTAGCGGGGGGCCCCCTCAATCCGTTCTTC. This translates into CASSFSSVLVAGGPLNPFF.

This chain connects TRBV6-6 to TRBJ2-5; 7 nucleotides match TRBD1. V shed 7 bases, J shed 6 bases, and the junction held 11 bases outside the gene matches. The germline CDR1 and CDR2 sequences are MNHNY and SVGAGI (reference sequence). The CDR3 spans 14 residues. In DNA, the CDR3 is TGTGCCAGCAAGCTGAGGGGGCTGGAAAAGACCCAGTACTTC. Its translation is CASKLRGLEKTQYF.

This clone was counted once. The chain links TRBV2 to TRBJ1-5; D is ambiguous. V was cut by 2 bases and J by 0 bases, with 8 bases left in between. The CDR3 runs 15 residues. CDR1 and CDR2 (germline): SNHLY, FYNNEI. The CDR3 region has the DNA TGTGCCAGCAGTGAATACACACATAGCAATCAGCCCCAGCATTTT. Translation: CASSEYTHSNQPQHF.

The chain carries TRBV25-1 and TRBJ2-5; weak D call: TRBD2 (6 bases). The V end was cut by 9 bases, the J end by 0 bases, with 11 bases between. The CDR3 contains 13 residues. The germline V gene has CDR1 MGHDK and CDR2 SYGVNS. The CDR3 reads CASRRLDQETQYF. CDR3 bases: TGTGCCAGTCGAAGACTAGACCAAGAGACCCAGTACTTC.

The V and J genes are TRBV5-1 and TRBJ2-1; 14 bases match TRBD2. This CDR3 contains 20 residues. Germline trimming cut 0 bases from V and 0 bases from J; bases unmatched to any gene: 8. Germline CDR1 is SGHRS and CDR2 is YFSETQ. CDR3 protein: CASSLAPGLAGASSYNEQFF. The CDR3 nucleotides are TGCGCCAGCAGCTTGGCTCCGGGACTAGCGGGGGCTAGCTCCTACAATGAGCAGTTCTTC.

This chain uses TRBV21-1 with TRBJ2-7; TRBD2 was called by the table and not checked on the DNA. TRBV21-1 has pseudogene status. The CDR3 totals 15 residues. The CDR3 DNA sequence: TGTGCCAGCAGCAAAGCGGAGGGAAGATCCTACGAGCAGTACTTC. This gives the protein CASSKAEGRSYEQYF.

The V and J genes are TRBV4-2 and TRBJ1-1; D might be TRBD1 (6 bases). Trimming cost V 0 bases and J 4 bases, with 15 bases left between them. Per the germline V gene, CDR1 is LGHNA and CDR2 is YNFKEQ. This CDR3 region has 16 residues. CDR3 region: CASSQDGRGLITEAFF. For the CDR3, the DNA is TGTGCCAGCAGCCAAGATGGGCGGGGGCTAATCACTGAAGCTTTCTTT.

The CDR3 DNA sequence: TGTGCCAGCAGCTTGGACAGGGGGCGGACACCCCTCCACTTT. Translation gives CASSLDRGRTPLHF. V and J are TRBV5-6 and TRBJ1-6, with 9 positions matching TRBD1. With V trimmed by 0 bases and J by 11 bases, 3 bases remained unmatched. The CDR3 spans 14 residues. CDR1 is SGHDT, CDR2 YYEEEE, per germline.

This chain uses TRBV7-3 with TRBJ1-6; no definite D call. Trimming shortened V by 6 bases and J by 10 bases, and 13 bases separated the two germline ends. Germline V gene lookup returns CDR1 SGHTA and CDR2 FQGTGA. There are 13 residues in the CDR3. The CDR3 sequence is CASSGGLGSPLHF. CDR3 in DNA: TGTGCCAGCAGTGGAGGGCTAGGATCACCCCTCCACTTT.

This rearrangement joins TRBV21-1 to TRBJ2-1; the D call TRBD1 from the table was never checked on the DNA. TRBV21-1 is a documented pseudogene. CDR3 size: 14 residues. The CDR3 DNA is TGTGCCAGCAGCAAAGCCGGGACAAACAATGAGCAGTTCTTC. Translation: CASSKAGTNNEQFF.

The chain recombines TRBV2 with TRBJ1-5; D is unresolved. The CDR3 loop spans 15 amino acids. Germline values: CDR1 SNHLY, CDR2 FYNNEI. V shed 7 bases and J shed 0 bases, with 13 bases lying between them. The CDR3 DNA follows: TGTGCCAGCATGAAGGACTCGTATAGCAATCAGCCCCAGCATTTT. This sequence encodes CASMKDSYSNQPQHF.

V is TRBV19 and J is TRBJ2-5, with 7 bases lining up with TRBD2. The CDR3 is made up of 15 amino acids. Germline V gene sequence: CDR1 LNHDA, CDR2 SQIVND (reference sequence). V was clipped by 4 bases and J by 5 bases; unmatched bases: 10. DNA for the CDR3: TGTGCCAGTAGTACCAGACGGGGGGTAAAGGAGACCCAGTACTTC. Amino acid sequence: CASSTRRGVKETQYF.

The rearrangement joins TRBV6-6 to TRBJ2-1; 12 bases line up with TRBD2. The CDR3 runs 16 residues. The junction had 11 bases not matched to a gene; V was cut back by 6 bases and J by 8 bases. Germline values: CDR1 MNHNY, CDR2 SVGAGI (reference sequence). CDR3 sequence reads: CASRWRTSGMGDEQFF. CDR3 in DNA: TGTGCCAGCAGATGGAGGACTAGCGGGATGGGGGATGAGCAGTTCTTC.

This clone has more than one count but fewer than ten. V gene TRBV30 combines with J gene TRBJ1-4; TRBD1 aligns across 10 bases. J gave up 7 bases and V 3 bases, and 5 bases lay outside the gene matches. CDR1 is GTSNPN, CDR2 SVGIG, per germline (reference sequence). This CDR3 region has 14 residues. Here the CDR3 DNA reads TGTGCCTGGAGCGCCGGGACAGGGGCTGAAAAACTGTTTTTT. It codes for CAWSAGTGAEKLFF.

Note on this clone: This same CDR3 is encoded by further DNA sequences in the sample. This CDR3 is CASSVAYEQYF. The CDR3, as DNA: TGTGCCAGCAGTGTAGCCTACGAGCAGTACTTC. This rearrangement joins TRBV25-1 to TRBJ2-7; D gene unclear. Germline V gene sequence: CDR1 MGHDK, CDR2 SYGVNS. The CDR3 covers 11 residues. V dropped 4 bases and J dropped 2 bases, with 3 bases sitting between them.

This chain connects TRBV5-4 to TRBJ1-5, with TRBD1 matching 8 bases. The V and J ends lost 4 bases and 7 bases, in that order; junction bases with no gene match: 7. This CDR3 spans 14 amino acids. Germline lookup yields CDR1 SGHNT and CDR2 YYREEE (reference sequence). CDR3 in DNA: TGTGCCAGCAGCCCAGGGGGCGCTGGACAGCCCCAGCATTTT. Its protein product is CASSPGGAGQPQHF.